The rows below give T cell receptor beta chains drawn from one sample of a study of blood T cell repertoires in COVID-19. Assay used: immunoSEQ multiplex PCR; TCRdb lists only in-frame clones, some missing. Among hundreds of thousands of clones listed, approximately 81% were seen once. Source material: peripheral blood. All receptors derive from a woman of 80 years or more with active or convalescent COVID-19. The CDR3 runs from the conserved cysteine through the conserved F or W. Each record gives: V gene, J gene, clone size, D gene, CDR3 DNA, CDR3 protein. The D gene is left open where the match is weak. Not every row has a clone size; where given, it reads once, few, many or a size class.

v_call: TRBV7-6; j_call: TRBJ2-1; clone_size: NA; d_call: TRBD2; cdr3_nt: TGTGCCAGCAGCCCGCGACTAGCCAATGAGCAGTTCTTC; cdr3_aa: CASSPRLANEQFF
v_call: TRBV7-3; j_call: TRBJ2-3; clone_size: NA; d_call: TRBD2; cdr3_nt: TGTGCCAGCAGCTCTAGGGGACTAGCGGGATTAGATACGCAGTATTTT; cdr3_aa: CASSSRGLAGLDTQYF
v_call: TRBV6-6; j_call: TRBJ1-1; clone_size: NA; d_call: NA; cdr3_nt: TGTGCCAGCACCTTCGACAGGACCCGGAACACTGAAGCTTTCTTT; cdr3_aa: CASTFDRTRNTEAFF
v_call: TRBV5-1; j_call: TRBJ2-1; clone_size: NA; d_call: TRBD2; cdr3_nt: TGCGCCAGCAGCCAAACTAGCGGAGGGTACAATGAGCAGTTCTTC; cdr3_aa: CASSQTSGGYNEQFF
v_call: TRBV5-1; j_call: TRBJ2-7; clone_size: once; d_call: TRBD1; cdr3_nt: TGCGCCAGCAGCTACGGGACAGGGGGCTCCTACGAGCAGTACTTC; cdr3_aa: CASSYGTGGSYEQYF
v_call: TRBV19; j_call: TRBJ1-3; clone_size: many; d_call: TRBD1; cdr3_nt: TGTGCCAGTGGACAGGGGAACTCTGGAAACACCATATATTTT; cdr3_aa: CASGQGNSGNTIYF
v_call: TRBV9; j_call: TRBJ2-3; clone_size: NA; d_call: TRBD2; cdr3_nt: TGTGCCAGCAGCGCTTCTACTAGCGGGAGAACAGATACGCAGTATTTT; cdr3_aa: CASSASTSGRTDTQYF
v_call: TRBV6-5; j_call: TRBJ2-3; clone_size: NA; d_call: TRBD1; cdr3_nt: TGTGCCAGCAGAGGGGGCCATACGCAGTATTTT; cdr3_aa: CASRGGHTQYF
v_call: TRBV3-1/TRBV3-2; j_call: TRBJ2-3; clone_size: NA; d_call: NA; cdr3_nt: TGTGCCAGCAGCCACCCGGGTCACACAGATACGCAGTATTTT; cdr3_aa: CASSHPGHTDTQYF
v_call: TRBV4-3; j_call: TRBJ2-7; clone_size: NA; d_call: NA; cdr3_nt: TGCGCCAGCAGCCAAGATAAGCAAACCTACGAGCAGTACTTC; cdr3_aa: CASSQDKQTYEQYF
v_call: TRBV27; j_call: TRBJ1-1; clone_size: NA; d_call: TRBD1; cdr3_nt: TGTGCCAGCAGTTTATGGGCCGGGACAGGGGGCGTCGATGAAGCTTTCTTT; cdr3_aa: CASSLWAGTGGVDEAFF
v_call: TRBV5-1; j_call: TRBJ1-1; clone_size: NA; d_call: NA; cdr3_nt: TGCGCCAGCAGCTTGGGCGGGGACCTCCCTGAAGCTTTCTTT; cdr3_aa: CASSLGGDLPEAFF
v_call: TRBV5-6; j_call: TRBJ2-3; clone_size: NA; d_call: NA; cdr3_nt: TGTGCCAGCAGCGTAGCAGGGCCAGATACGCAGTATTTT; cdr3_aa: CASSVAGPDTQYF
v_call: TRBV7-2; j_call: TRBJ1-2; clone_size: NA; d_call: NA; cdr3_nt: TGTGCCAGCAGCCCACGACAGATTAACTATGGCTACACCTTC; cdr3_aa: CASSPRQINYGYTF
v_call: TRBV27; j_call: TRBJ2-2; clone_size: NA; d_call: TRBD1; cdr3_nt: TGTGCCAGCAGTTTATCTACTCGGCAGGGGGCAGGGGCCGGGGAGCTGTTTTTT; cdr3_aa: CASSLSTRQGAGAGELFF
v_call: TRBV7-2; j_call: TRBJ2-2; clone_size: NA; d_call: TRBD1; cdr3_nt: TGTGCCAGCAGCACAGGGGTGCGACGTGTCGGGGAGCTGTTTTTT; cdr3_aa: CASSTGVRRVGELFF
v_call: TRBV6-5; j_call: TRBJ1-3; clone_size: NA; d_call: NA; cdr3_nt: TGTGCCAGCAGTTACTCGAGGGGGAGCTCTGGAAACACCATATATTTT; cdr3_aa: CASSYSRGSSGNTIYF
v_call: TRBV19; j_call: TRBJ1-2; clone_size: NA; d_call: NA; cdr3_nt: TGTGCCAGTAATAAGGAGGGGCTAGGCTACACCTTC; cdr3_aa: CASNKEGLGYTF
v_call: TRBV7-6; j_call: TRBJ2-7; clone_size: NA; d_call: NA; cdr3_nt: TGTGCCAGCAGCTTAGCTGGAGCGCTGACCCGAGGGGAGCAGTACTTC; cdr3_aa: CASSLAGALTRGEQYF
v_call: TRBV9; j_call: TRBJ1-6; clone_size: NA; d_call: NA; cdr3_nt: TGTGCCAGCAGCGTTAACGCAGGGGAAAGCTCCTATAATTCACCCCTCCACTTT; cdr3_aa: CASSVNAGESSYNSPLHF
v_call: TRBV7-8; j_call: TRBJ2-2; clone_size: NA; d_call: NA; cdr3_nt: TGTGCCAGCAGCTTAGGCAGGGTCAACACCGGGGAGCTGTTTTTT; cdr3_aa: CASSLGRVNTGELFF
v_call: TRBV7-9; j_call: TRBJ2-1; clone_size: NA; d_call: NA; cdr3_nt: TGTGCCAGCACCCGAAGGGGGGGCCGGAGCTCCTACAATGAGCAGTTCTTC; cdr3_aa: CASTRRGGRSSYNEQFF
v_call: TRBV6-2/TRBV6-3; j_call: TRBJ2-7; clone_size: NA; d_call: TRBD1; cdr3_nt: TGTGCCAGCAGCCTTATAGACAGGGGGCCTTCCTACGAGCAGTACTTC; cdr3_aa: CASSLIDRGPSYEQYF
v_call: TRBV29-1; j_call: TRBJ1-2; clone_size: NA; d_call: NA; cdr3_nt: TGCAGCGCTCGGGACACCAACCCCTATGGCTACACCTTC; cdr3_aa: CSARDTNPYGYTF
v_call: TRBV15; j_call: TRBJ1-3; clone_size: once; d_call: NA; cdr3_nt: TGTGCCACCAGCAGAGATCGGGGAGGGGTTGGAAACACCATATATTTT; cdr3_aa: CATSRDRGGVGNTIYF
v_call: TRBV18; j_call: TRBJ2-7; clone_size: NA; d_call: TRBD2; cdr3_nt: TGTGCCAGCTCACCGCCCACCGTAGCGGGAGTATCGTACGAGCAGTACTTC; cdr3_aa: CASSPPTVAGVSYEQYF
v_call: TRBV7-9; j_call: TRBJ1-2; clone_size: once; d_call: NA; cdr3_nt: TGTGCCAGCAGCTTAAAGGGGCTGGGGGGCTACACCTTC; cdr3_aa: CASSLKGLGGYTF
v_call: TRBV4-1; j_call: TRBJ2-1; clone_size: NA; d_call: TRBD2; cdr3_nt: TGCGCCAGCAGCCAAGGGGCTAGCGGGGCCTACAATGAGCAGTTCTTC; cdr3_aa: CASSQGASGAYNEQFF
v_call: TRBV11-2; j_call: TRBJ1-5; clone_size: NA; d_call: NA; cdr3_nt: TGTGCCAGCAGTACCGGGGGGCCCCAGCATTTT; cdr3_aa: CASSTGGPQHF
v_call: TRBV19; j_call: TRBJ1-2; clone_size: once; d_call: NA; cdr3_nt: TGTGCCAGTAGTCGGGGGACCCCCACTGCTCTTAATGGCTACACCTTC; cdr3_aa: CASSRGTPTALNGYTF
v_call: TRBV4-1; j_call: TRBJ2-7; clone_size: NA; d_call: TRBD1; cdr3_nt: TGCGCCAGCAGCCAAACGTCCGGGACAGGGATTCGCGAGCAGTACTTC; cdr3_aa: CASSQTSGTGIREQYF
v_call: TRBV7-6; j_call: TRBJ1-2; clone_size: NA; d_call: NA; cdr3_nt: TGTGCCAGCAGCTTAGAACCAGGGAACTATGGCTACACCTTC; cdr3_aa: CASSLEPGNYGYTF
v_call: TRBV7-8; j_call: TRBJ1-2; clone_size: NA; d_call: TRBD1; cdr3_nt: TGTGCCAGCAGCGTTACAGGGGGATACGGCTACACCTTC; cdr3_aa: CASSVTGGYGYTF
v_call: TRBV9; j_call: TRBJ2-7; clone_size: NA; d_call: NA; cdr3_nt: TGTGCCAGCAGCCTTCGGGACAACGCATACGAGCAGTACTTC; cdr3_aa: CASSLRDNAYEQYF
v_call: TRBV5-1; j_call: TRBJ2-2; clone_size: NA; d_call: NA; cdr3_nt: TGCGCCAGCAGCTTGGCCGCCAGGGGCACCGGGGAGCTGTTTTTT; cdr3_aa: CASSLAARGTGELFF
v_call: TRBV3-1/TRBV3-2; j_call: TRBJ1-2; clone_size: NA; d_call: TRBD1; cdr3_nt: TGTGCCAGCAGCCACGCTAAGGGACAGGGGAACTATGGCTACACCTTC; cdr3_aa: CASSHAKGQGNYGYTF
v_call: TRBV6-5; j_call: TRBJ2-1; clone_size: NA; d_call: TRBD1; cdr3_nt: TGTGCCAGCAGTTACCAGACAGGGGGGTACAATGAGCAGTTCTTC; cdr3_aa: CASSYQTGGYNEQFF
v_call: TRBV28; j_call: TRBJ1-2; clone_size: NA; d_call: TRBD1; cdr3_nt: TGTGCCAGCAGTTCTCCCGGGACAGGGAGCGGCTACACCTTC; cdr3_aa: CASSSPGTGSGYTF
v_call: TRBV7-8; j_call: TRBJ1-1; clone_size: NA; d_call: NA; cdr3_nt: TGTGCCAGCAGCCTACAGCAGAACACTGAAGCTTTCTTT; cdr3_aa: CASSLQQNTEAFF
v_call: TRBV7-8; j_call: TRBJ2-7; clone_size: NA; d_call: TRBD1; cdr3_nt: TGTGCCAGCAGCCTGACAGGGAGCTCCTACGAGCAGTACTTC; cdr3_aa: CASSLTGSSYEQYF
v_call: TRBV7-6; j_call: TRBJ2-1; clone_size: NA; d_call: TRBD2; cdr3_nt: TGTGCCAGCAGCTTAGGGCGGGAGCCCCCCAATGAGCAGTTCTTC; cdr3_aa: CASSLGREPPNEQFF
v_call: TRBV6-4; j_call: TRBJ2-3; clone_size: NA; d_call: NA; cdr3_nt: TGTGCCAGCAGTCCCCGGGGGACTAGCACAGATACGCAGTATTTT; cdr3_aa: CASSPRGTSTDTQYF
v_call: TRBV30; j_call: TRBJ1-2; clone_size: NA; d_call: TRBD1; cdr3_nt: TGTGCCTGGGAGGGCAGGGGGACTCGTGGGGGCTATGGCTACACCTTC; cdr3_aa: CAWEGRGTRGGYGYTF
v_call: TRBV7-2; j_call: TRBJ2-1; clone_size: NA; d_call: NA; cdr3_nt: TGTGCCAGCAGCCTAGAAGGGAGCTCCTACAATGAGCAGTTCTTC; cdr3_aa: CASSLEGSSYNEQFF
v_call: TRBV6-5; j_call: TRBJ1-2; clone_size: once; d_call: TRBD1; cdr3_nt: TGTGCCAGCAGTACCCGAAGGACAGGGAACTATGGCTACACCTTC; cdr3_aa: CASSTRRTGNYGYTF
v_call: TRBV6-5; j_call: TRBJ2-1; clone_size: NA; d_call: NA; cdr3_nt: TGTGCCAGCAGCATACTAGGCACCTACAATGAGCAGTTCTTC; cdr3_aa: CASSILGTYNEQFF
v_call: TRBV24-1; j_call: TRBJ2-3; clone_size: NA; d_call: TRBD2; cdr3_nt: TGTGCCACCACCGGGGGGGGCCCGGGGGGGCGTACAGATACGCAGTATTTT; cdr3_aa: CATTGGGPGGRTDTQYF
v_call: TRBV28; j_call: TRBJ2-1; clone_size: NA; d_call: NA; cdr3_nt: TGTGCCAGCAGATCTCCCAGGGGGGCGGGACAGTTCTTC; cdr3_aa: CASRSPRGAGQFF
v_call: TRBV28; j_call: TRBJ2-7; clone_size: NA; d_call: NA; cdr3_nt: TGTGCCAGCAGCGGGGGTCCGGGACAGAGTCCCGCGCTCGAGCAGTACTTC; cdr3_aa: CASSGGPGQSPALEQYF
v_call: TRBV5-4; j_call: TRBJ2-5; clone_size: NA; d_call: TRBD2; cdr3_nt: TGTGCCAGCAACTCCGCGGGAGGGCAAGAGACCCAGTACTTC; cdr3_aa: CASNSAGGQETQYF
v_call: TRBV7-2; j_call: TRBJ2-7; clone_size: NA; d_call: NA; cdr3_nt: TGTGCCAGCAGCTCCAACATATTCTCCTACGAGCAGTACTTC; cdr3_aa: CASSSNIFSYEQYF
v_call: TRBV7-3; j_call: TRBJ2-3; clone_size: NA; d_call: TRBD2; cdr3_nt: TGTGCCAGCAGCTTAACGGGGACTAGCGGGAGGCAGTCAGATACGCAGTATTTT; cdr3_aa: CASSLTGTSGRQSDTQYF
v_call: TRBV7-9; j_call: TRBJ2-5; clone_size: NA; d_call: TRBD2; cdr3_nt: TGTGCCAGCAGCTCCCGGTCGGGACTAGCGATATTAAAGACCCAGTACTTC; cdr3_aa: CASSSRSGLAILKTQYF
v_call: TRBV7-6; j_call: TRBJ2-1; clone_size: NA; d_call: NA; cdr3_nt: TGTGCCAGCACGTTTGGGCAAGCGGTGGGCCCGGAGGAGCAGTTCTTC; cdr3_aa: CASTFGQAVGPEEQFF
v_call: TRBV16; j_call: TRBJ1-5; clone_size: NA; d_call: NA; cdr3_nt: TGTGCCAGCAGCCCCCCCGGCGGCGCCCGCAATCAGCCCCAGCATTTT; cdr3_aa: CASSPPGGARNQPQHF
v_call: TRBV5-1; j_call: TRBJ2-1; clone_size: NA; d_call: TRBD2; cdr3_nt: TGCGCCAGCAGCTTGACGGGAGGCTCCTACAATGAGCAGTTCTTC; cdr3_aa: CASSLTGGSYNEQFF
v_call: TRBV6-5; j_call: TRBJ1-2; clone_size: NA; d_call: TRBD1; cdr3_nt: TGTAGCAGTGGGGCCGGACAGGCGAACTATGGCTACACCTTC; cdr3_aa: CSSGAGQANYGYTF
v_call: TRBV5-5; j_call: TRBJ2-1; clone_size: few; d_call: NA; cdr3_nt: TGTGCCAGCAGCTTGGGCATCGCGGATCAGCAGTTCTTC; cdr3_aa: CASSLGIADQQFF
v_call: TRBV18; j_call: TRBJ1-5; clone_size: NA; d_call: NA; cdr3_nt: TGTGCCAGCTCACCCAACAGAAATAGCAATCAGCCCCAGCATTTT; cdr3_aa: CASSPNRNSNQPQHF
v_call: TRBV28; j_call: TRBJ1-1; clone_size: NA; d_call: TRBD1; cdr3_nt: TGTGCCAGCAGTTTTTCCGGGACAGGGAACACTGAAGCTTTCTTT; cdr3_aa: CASSFSGTGNTEAFF